The clone carrying this TCR beta chain was observed a few times. The antigen is unknown. MiXCR was run by TCRdb on the 5' RACE reads, yielding one entry per CDR3 protein. Here the sample spans under 300,000 distinct CDR3 sequences, 7.5% to 9.5% being singletons. Germline lookup yields CDR1 DFQATT and CDR2 SNEGSKA (reference sequence). The V end lost 3 bases, the J end lost 5 bases, and 8 bases lay between the germline ends. This CDR3 is built from 12 residues. The source of the sample is a study of T-cell memory formation after mild COVID-19. Findings and limits, study-wide: There was no confirmation that second-wave clones peaking on day 37 were SARS-CoV-2 specific.

The origin of this receptor is a man between 18 and 29 years old who had mild COVID-19 (a few samples of this study predate the infection). Cell type and time point are not known. The sequenced sample consisted of PBMCs or a T cell subset sorted from them (not recorded which). This chain connects TRBV20-1 to TRBJ1-5; D unresolved. The CDR3 spells CSASTGDQPQHF. CDR3 bases: TGCAGTGCTAGTACTGGGGATCAGCCCCAGCATTTT.